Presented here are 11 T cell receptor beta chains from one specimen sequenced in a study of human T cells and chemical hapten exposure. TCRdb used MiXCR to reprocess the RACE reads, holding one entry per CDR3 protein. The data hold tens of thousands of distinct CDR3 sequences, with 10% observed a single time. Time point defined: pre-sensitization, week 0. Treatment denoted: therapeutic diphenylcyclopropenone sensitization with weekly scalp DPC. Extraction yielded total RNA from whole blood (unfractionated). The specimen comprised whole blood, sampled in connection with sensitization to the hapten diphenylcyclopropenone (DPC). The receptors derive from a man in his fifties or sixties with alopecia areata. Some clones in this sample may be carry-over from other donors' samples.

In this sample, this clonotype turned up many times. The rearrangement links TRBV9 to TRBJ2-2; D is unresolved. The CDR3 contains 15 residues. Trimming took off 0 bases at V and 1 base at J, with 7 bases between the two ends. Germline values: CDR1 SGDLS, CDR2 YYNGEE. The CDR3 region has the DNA TGTGCCAGCAGCGTAGGGCAGCTGAACACCGGGGAGCTGTTTTTT. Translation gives CASSVGQLNTGELFF.

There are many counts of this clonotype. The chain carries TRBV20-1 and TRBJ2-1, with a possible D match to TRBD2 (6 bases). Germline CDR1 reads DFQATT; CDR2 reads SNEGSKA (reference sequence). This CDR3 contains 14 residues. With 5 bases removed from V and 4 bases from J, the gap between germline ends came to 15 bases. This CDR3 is CSASSGQSYNEQFF. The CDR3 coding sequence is TGCAGTGCTTCGAGCGGGCAATCTTACAATGAGCAGTTCTTC.

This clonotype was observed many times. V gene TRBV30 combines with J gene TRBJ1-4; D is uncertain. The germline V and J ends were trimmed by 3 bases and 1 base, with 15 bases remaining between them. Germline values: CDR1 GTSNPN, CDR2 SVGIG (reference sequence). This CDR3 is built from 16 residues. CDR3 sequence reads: CAWSAEIVRTNEKLFF. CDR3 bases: TGTGCCTGGAGCGCCGAAATAGTGAGAACTAATGAAAAACTGTTTTTT.

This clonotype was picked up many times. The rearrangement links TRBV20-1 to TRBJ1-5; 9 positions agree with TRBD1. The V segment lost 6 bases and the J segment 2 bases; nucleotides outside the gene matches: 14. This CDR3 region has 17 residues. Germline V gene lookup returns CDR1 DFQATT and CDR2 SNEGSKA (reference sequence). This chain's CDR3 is CSAATGGAMVGNQPQHF. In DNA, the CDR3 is TGCAGTGCGGCTACAGGGGGCGCGATGGTTGGCAATCAGCCCCAGCATTTT.

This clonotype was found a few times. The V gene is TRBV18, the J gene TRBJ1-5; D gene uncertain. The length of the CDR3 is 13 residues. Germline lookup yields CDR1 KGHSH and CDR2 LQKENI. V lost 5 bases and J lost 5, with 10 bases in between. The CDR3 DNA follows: TGTGCCAGCTCATCGGACGGTTATCAGCCCCAGCATTTT. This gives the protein CASSSDGYQPQHF. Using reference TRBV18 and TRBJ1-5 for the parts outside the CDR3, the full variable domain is NAGVMQNPRHLVRRRGQEARLRCSPMKGHSHVYWYRQLPEEGLKFMVYLQKENIIDESGMPKERFSAEFPKEGPSILRIQQVVRGDSAAYFCASSSDGYQPQHFGDGTRLSIL.

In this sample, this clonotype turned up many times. The CDR3 spells CATSRFGGETQYF. CDR3 bases: TGTGCCACCAGCAGATTTGGAGGAGAGACCCAGTACTTC. This chain connects TRBV15 to TRBJ2-5, with D possibly being TRBD2 (5 bases). The V gene's germline CDR1 is LNHNV and CDR2 YYDKDF (reference sequence). The CDR3 runs to 13 residues. Trimming cost V 2 bases and J 4 bases, with 8 bases left between them. Full variable domain (outside the CDR3, taken from reference TRBV15 and TRBJ2-5): DAMVIQNPRYQVTQFGKPVTLSCSQTLNHNVMYWYQQKSSQAPKLLFHYYDKDFNNEADTPDNFQSRRPNTSFCFLDIRSPGLGDTAMYLCATSRFGGETQYFGPGTRLLVL.

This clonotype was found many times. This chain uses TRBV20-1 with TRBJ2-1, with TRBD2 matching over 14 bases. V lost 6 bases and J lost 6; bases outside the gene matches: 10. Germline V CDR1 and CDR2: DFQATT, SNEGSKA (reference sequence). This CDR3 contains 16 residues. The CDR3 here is CSARGTSGSKVNEQFF. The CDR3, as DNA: TGCAGTGCCAGGGGGACTAGCGGGAGTAAGGTCAATGAGCAGTTCTTC.

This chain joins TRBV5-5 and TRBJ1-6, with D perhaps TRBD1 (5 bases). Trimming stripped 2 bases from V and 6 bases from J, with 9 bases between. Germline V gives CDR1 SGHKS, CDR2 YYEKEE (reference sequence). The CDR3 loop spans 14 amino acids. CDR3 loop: CASSFGTPNSPLHF. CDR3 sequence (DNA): TGTGCCAGCAGCTTCGGGACGCCTAATTCACCCCTCCACTTT.

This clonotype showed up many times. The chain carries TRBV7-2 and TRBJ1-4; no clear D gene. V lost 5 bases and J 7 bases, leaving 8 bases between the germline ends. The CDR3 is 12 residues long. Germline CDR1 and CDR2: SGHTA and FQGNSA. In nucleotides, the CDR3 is TGTGCCAGCAGCGCAGCAGGTGAAAAACTGTTTTTT. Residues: CASSAAGEKLFF.

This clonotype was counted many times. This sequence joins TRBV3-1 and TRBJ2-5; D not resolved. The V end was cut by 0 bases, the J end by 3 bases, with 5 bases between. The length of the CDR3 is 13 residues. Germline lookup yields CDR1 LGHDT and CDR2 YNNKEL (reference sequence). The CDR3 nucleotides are TGTGCCAGCAGCCAAGAACCGAAAGAGACCCAGTACTTC. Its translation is CASSQEPKETQYF.

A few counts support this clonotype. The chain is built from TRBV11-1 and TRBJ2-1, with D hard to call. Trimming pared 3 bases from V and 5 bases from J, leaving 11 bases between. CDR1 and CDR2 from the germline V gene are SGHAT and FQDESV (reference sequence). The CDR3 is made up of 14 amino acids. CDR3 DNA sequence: TGTGCCAGCAGCTTGGGGAACCAAAACAATGAGCAGTTCTTC. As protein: CASSLGNQNNEQFF.